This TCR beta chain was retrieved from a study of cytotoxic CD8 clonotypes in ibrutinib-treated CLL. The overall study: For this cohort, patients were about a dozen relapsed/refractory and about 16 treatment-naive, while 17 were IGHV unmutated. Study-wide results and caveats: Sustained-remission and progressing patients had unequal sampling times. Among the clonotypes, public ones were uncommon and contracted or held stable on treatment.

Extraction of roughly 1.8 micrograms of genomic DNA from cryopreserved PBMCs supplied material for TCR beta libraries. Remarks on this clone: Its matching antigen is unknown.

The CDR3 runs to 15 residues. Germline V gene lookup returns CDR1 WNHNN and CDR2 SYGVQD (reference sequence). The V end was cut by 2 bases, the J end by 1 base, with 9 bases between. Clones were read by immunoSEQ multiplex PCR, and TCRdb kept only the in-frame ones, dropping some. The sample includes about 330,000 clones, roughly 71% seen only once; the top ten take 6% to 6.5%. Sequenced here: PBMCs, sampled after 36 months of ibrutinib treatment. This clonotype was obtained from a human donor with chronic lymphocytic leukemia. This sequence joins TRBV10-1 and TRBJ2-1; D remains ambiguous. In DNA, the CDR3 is TGCGCCAGCAGTGAGCCAGGCGAATCCTACAATGAGCAGTTCTTC. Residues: CASSEPGESYNEQFF.